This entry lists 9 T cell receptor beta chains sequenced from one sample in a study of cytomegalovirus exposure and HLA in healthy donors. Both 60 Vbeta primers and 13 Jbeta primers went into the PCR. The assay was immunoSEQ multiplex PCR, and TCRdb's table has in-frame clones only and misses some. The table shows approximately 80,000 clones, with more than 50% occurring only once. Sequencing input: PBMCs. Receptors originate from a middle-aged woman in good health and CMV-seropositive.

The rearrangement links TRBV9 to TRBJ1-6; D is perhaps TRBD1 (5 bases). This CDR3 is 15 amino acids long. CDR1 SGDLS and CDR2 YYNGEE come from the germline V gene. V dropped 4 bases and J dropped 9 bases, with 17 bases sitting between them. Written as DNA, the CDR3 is TGTGCCAGCAGCTCAGGGCCCCTCTCGGGTTCACCCCTCCACTTT. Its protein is CASSSGPLSGSPLHF.

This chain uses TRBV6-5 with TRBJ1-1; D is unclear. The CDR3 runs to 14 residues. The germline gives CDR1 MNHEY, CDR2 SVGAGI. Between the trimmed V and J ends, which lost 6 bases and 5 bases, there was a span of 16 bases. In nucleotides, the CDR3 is TGTGCCAGCAGCCCGGGATCCCTGAGGACTGAAGCTTTCTTT. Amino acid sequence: CASSPGSLRTEAFF.

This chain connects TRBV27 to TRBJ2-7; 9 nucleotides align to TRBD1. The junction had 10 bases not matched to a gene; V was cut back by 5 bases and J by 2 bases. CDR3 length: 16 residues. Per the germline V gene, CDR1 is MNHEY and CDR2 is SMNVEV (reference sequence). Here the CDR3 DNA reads TGTGCCAGCAGTAGGGACAGGGTACTAGGTCCCTACGAGCAGTACTTC. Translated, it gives CASSRDRVLGPYEQYF.

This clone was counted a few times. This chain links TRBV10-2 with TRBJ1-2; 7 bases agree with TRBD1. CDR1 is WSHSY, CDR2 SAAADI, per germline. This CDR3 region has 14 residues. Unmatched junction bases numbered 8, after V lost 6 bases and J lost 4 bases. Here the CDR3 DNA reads TGCGCCAGCAGCCCTACAGGGGCACCCTATGGCTACACCTTC. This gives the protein CASSPTGAPYGYTF.

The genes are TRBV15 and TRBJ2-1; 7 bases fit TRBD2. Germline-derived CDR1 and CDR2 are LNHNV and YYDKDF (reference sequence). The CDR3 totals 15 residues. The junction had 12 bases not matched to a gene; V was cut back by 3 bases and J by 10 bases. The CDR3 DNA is TGTGCCACCAGCAGCTCGCGGGAGTCGTTTCGGGAGCAGTTCTTC. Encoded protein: CATSSSRESFREQFF.

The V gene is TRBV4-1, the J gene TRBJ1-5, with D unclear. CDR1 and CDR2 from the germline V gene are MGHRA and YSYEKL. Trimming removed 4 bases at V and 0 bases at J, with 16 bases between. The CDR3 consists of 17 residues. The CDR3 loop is CASSPRYPENSNQPQHF. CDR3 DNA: TGCGCCAGCAGCCCAAGATATCCAGAAAATAGCAATCAGCCCCAGCATTTT.

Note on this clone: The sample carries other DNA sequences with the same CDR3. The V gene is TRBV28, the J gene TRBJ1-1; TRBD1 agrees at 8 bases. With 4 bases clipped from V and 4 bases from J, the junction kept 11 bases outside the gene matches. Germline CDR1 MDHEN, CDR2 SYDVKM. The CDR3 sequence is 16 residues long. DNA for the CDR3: TGTGCCAGCAGTTACTCTGGACAGGGATGGGCCACTGAAGCTTTCTTT. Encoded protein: CASSYSGQGWATEAFF.

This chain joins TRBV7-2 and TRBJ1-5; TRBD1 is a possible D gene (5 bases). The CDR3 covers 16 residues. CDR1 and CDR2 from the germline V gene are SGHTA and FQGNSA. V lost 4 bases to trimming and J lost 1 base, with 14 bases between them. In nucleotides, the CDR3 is TGTGCCAGCAGCTCATCAGGGATGGGAAGCAATCAGCCCCAGCATTTT. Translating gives CASSSSGMGSNQPQHF.

CDR3 sequence (DNA): TGTGCCAGCAGACTAGCGGCGAGCACAGATACGCAGTATTTT. Amino acid sequence: CASRLAASTDTQYF. The chain carries TRBV27 and TRBJ2-3; 8 nucleotides agree with TRBD2. J was trimmed by 0 bases and V by 6 bases; bases with no gene match: 2. The germline V gene has CDR1 MNHEY and CDR2 SMNVEV (reference sequence). This CDR3 contains 14 residues.